This T cell receptor beta chain stems from a study of blood T cell repertoires in COVID-19. The CDR3 has 11 amino acids. V was clipped by 6 bases and J by 11 bases, with 13 bases between them. Germline values: CDR1 MGHDK, CDR2 SYGVNS. Original data processing: Quantification of nucleated cells was approximated via reference gene primer amplification. Sequencing was performed with immunoSEQ multiplex PCR; in TCRdb, only in-frame clones are kept and a portion is missing. The V and J calls and clone size come from that table; D and trimming were worked out from the DNA. The table lists 140,000 to 150,000 clones, roughly 82% of them singletons, with roughly a tenth in the top ten. This clone was seen only a few times.

Sequenced input: peripheral blood. This rearrangement joins TRBV25-1 to TRBJ1-1, with D possibly being TRBD1 (5 bases). The source is a man aged 55 to 70 with active or convalescent COVID-19. The CDR3 protein is CASRDLRGAFF. The CDR3 bases are TGTGCCAGCAGGGATCTTAGGGGCGCTTTCTTT.